A single sample gave rise to the 18 T cell receptor beta chains below, sequenced in a study of post-analysis software for immune sequencing data (dated by TCRdb to the mid-2010s). The study at large found these results: A handful of TRBV segments, including TRBV5-6, TRBV5-1 and TRBV20-1, were significantly more frequent in patients than controls.

These receptors have no identified antigens. Library method: PCR. Reads for this sample came from an Illumina HiSeq 2500. To reduce PCR and sequencing biases, unique molecular identifiers were built into the TCR beta cDNA libraries. The public reads were reanalyzed by TCRdb: fastp trimming at Q25, MiXCR alignment, in-frame beta chains only. Rows are combined by CDR3 protein, so each entry shows the most common genes and DNA. Recorded for this sample are around 440,000 distinct CDR3 sequences; roughly 46% of them occurred a single time. The ten most abundant clones make up 9.5% to 13% of the sample. The sample taken for sequencing was blood. The receptors here all came from a girl aged 5-17 years with multiple sclerosis.

This clonotype has just a few counts. This chain joins TRBV6-2 or TRBV6-3 and TRBJ1-2; no clear D. With 2 bases removed from V and 4 bases from J, the gap between germline ends came to 8 bases. The germline gives CDR1 MNHEY, CDR2 SVGEGT. This CDR3 spans 13 amino acids. CDR3 sequence (DNA): TGTGCCAGCAGTTACAGCGCAGCCTATGGCTACACCTTC. Translating gives CASSYSAAYGYTF.

The V call is TRBV4-1, the J call TRBJ1-5; TRBD1 agrees at 9 bases. Trimming removed 3 bases from V and 6 bases from J; junction bases left unmatched: 6. Germline-derived CDR1 and CDR2 are MGHRA and YSYEKL. This CDR3 spans 15 amino acids. In DNA form, the CDR3 reads TGCGCCAGCAGCCAGTGGACAGGGGTTGGTCAGCCCCAGCATTTT. This sequence encodes CASSQWTGVGQPQHF.

V gene TRBV5-1 combines with J gene TRBJ2-1; the match to TRBD2 covers 12 bases. Germline V gene sequence: CDR1 SGHRS, CDR2 YFSETQ. The CDR3 loop spans 15 amino acids. V lost 0 bases, J lost 14 bases, and 9 bases stayed unmatched. CDR3 protein: CASSLEASGRAGKFF. As DNA, the CDR3 is TGCGCCAGCAGCTTGGAGGCTAGCGGGAGGGCCGGGAAGTTCTTC.

This clonotype came up a few times. The J gene is TRBJ2-7, the V gene TRBV4-2; weak D call: TRBD2 (6 bases). CDR3 length: 15 residues. The germline CDR1 and CDR2 sequences are LGHNA and YNFKEQ. The V gene lost 0 bases and the J gene lost 6 bases, with 15 bases spanning the gap. The CDR3 loop is CASSQDPAGPGEQYF. CDR3 DNA sequence: TGTGCCAGCAGCCAAGATCCGGCGGGGCCAGGCGAGCAGTACTTC.

Comments on this clonotype: The germline gene is not matched at one end of the junction; a read error may be the cause. The chain uses TRBV27 and TRBJ2-7; D may correspond to TRBD1 or TRBD2 (5 bases each). The CDR3 has 17 amino acids. Germline loops: CDR1 MNHEY, CDR2 SMNVEV (reference sequence). CDR3 DNA: TGTGTCAGCAGTTTCCGGACACCCACCGGGGTCCTCTACGAGCAGTACTTC. Its translation: CVSSFRTPTGVLYEQYF.

DNA of the CDR3: TGCGCCAGCAGCCAATCTCAGGGTTACGAGCAGTACTTC. The encoded protein is CASSQSQGYEQYF. The chain carries TRBV4-1 and TRBJ2-7; tentatively, D is TRBD1 (5 bases). This CDR3 comprises 13 residues. Germline V gene sequence: CDR1 MGHRA, CDR2 YSYEKL. V lost 2 bases and J lost 4, with 9 bases in between.

The chain employs TRBV28 and TRBJ1-2, with D possibly TRBD1 on 5 matching bases. The CDR3 runs 12 residues. V lost 6 bases and J lost 0, with 5 bases in between. The germline V gene encodes CDR1 MDHEN and CDR2 SYDVKM. The DNA for the CDR3 is TGTGCCAGCAGGACAGCTAACTATGGCTACACCTTC. It translates to CASRTANYGYTF.

Notes on this clonotype: A read error may account for a junction end that differs from germline. The chain combines TRBV7-7 with TRBJ2-1, with D possibly being TRBD2 (7 bases). There are 17 residues in the CDR3. The V gene's germline CDR1 is SSHAT and CDR2 FNYEAQ (reference sequence). CDR3 nucleotide sequence: TGTGCTAGCAGCTTAGGGAAGGGGGGAGGGCCGTACAATGAGCAGTTCTTC. Translation gives CASSLGKGGGPYNEQFF. Full variable domain (remainder filled in from reference TRBV7-7 and TRBJ2-1): GAGVSQSPRYKVTKRGQDVTLRCDPISSHATLYWYQQALGQGPEFLTYFNYEAQPDKSGLPSDRFSAERPEGSISTLTIQRTEQRDSAMYRCASSLGKGGGPYNEQFFGPGTRLTVL.

This clonotype has just a few counts. The V gene is TRBV20-1, the J gene TRBJ2-1; TRBD2 aligns across 9 bases. Looked up from germline, CDR1 is DFQATT and CDR2 is SNEGSKA (reference sequence). Unmatched junction bases numbered 9, after V lost 1 base and J lost 5 bases. CDR3 size: 16 residues. The CDR3 region is CSARAFGGRGDNEQFF. The CDR3, as DNA: TGCAGTGCTAGAGCTTTCGGCGGGAGGGGGGACAATGAGCAGTTCTTC.

The V gene is TRBV29-1, the J gene TRBJ1-1; no firm D call. There are 12 residues in the CDR3. The V and J ends lost 3 bases and 3 bases respectively, with 8 bases between them. The V gene's germline CDR1 is SQVTM and CDR2 ANQGSEA. The CDR3 nucleotides read TGCAGCGTTGAGGTGGGGTACACTGAAGCTTTCTTT. Amino acid sequence: CSVEVGYTEAFF.

The table lists this clonotype with a few counts. The chain combines TRBV7-2 with TRBJ2-3; a weak D match, TRBD2 (6 bases). V shed 7 bases and J shed 4 bases, with 18 bases lying between them. Per the germline V gene, CDR1 is SGHTA and CDR2 is FQGNSA. The CDR3 is 15 residues long. The chain's CDR3 is CASTPPGLAADTQYF. CDR3 DNA sequence: TGTGCCAGCACCCCACCGGGACTGGCGGCAGATACGCAGTATTTT.

In this sample, this clonotype turned up a few times. This chain joins TRBV4-1 and TRBJ2-7; D is undetermined. This CDR3 spans 15 amino acids. Per germline, CDR1 MGHRA and CDR2 YSYEKL. Trimming removed 1 base at V and 0 bases at J, with 10 bases between. The CDR3 here is CASSQGAASSYEQYF. CDR3 nucleotides: TGCGCCAGCAGCCAAGGGGCCGCAAGCTCCTACGAGCAGTACTTC.

This clonotype has only a few counts. V is TRBV7-3 and J is TRBJ2-1; 7 bases are a match to TRBD2. The CDR3 contains 16 residues. V trimming: 5 bases; J trimming: 5 bases; junction bases outside the gene matches: 12. In germline, CDR1 is SGHTA, CDR2 FQGTGA. As DNA, the CDR3 is TGTGCCAGCAGCCCAACACTAGCGCAAATAAACAATGAGCAGTTCTTC. This translates into CASSPTLAQINNEQFF.

This clonotype was seen a handful of times. The V and J genes are TRBV5-1 and TRBJ2-7; 11 nucleotides agree with TRBD2. The CDR3 is 17 amino acids. Germline V gives CDR1 SGHRS, CDR2 YFSETQ. Unmatched junction bases numbered 9, after V lost 4 bases and J lost 0 bases. The CDR3 region is CASSEPTGLAASYEQYF. The CDR3 DNA is TGCGCCAGCAGCGAACCCACGGGACTAGCGGCCTCCTACGAGCAGTACTTC.

This clonotype was recorded a few times. This chain joins TRBV20-1 and TRBJ2-7; TRBD2 might be the D (5 bases). The CDR3 consists of 14 residues. Trimming took 6 bases from V and 7 from J, leaving 22 bases between them. Germline V gene data show CDR1 as DFQATT and CDR2 as SNEGSKA (reference sequence). The CDR3 sequence: CSASARGSMWEQYF. Written as DNA, the CDR3 is TGCAGTGCGAGCGCCCGGGGTTCCATGTGGGAGCAGTACTTC.

This clonotype was recorded a few times. The genes are TRBV5-1 and TRBJ1-2; no reliable D call. This CDR3 has 12 residues. The germline V gene has CDR1 SGHRS and CDR2 YFSETQ. V lost 0 bases and J 8 bases, leaving 8 bases between the germline ends. As DNA, the CDR3 is TGCGCCAGCAGCTTGGAGAGGGAAGGCTACACCTTC. It specifies CASSLEREGYTF. The variable domain in full, with the rest retrieved from reference TRBV5-1 and TRBJ1-2, is KAGVTQTPRYLIKTRGQQVTLSCSPISGHRSVSWYQQTPGQGLQFLFEYFSETQRNKGNFPGRFSGRQFSNSRSEMNVSTLELGDSALYLCASSLEREGYTFGSGTRLTVV.

V usage is TRBV4-2 and J usage is TRBJ2-7; 7 bases match TRBD1. V lost 0 bases, J lost 7 bases, and 6 bases stayed unmatched. Germline V gene lookup returns CDR1 LGHNA and CDR2 YNFKEQ. The CDR3 is 14 residues long. CDR3 region: CASSQEKGAREQYF. The DNA of the CDR3 is TGTGCCAGCAGCCAAGAGAAGGGGGCGAGGGAGCAGTACTTC.

The gene calls are TRBV10-3 and TRBJ2-5; 10 positions match TRBD2. Per germline, CDR1 ENHRY and CDR2 SYGVKD. The V and J ends lost 4 bases and 5 bases, in that order; junction bases with no gene match: 13. The CDR3 is made up of 17 amino acids. The DNA of the CDR3 is TGTGCCATCAGTGTCCGAGGGAGCGGGAGGGATGGGGAGACCCAGTACTTC. Its protein is CAISVRGSGRDGETQYF.